One sample yielded the 30 T cell receptor beta chains listed below, sequenced in a study of control samples from healthy donors and cancer patients. Profiling relied on immunoSEQ multiplex PCR, and the TCRdb table lists in-frame clones only, not all of them. The repertoire holds 45,000 to 55,000 clones, with roughly 96% as singletons. Sequenced: blood. Receptors originate from a man aged 25-45 years in good health.

The V and J genes are TRBV6-4 and TRBJ1-1, with D possibly matching TRBD1 (6 bases). Germline V gene sequence: CDR1 MRHNA, CDR2 SNTAGT. V was clipped by 5 bases and J by 6 bases, with 10 bases between them. The CDR3 extends over 12 amino acids. DNA of the CDR3: TGTGCCAGCAGTCCCCGGGGGCCTGAAGCTTTCTTT. Translating it yields CASSPRGPEAFF.

The CDR3 sequence is CASSSGGMAYEQYF. CDR3 nucleotides: TGTGCCAGCTCGTCAGGGGGTATGGCCTACGAGCAGTACTTC. V usage is TRBV18 and J usage is TRBJ2-7; TRBD1 agrees at 7 bases. This CDR3 comprises 14 residues. Trimming cost V 6 bases and J 2 bases; bases outside gene matches: 7. Germline V lookup: CDR1 KGHSH, CDR2 LQKENI.

The chain links TRBV15 to TRBJ2-5, with 7 bases fitting TRBD2. Trimming removed 0 bases from V and 0 bases from J; junction bases left unmatched: 10. Germline values: CDR1 LNHNV, CDR2 YYDKDF (reference sequence). The CDR3 consists of 18 residues. The CDR3 region has the DNA TGTGCCACCAGCAGAGATCTGGGGGGGAAGAGGTACCAAGAGACCCAGTACTTC. Protein product: CATSRDLGGKRYQETQYF.

The chain links TRBV6-2 or TRBV6-3 to TRBJ2-1; either TRBD1 or TRBD2 may fit D (6 bases each). The CDR3 loop spans 16 amino acids. Germline values: CDR1 MNHEY, CDR2 SVGEGT. Trimming shortened V by 2 bases and J by 4 bases, and 15 bases separated the two germline ends. CDR3 region: CASSYTIGGRYNEQFF. The CDR3 nucleotides are TGTGCCAGCAGTTACACGATCGGGGGCAGGTACAATGAGCAGTTCTTC.

The chain combines TRBV28 with TRBJ1-2; 7 bases are a match to TRBD1. The CDR3 covers 14 residues. The germline gives CDR1 MDHEN, CDR2 SYDVKM. V gave up 5 bases and J gave up 0 bases; unmatched junction bases: 3. In DNA form, the CDR3 reads TGTGCCAGCAGTACCGGGACAGCTAACTATGGCTACACCTTC. It codes for CASSTGTANYGYTF.

The chain links TRBV3-1 (or the pseudogene TRBV3-2) to TRBJ1-1, with D possibly matching TRBD1 (5 bases). The CDR3 consists of 14 residues. Germline lookup yields CDR1 LGHDT and CDR2 YNNKEL (reference sequence). V was trimmed by 4 bases and J by 8 bases, leaving 17 bases between them. The DNA for the CDR3 is TGTGCCAGCAGCCGTGGAGGGGAGGGGCCGGAAGCTTTCTTT. As protein: CASSRGGEGPEAFF.

The chain is built from TRBV30 and TRBJ2-7, with no clear D. The CDR3 has 12 amino acids. Trimming shortened V by 2 bases and J by 3 bases, and 8 bases separated the two germline ends. Germline V gives CDR1 GTSNPN, CDR2 SVGIG (reference sequence). As DNA, the CDR3 is TGTGCCTGGAGTCTCCCGGACTACGAGCAGTACTTC. The encoded protein is CAWSLPDYEQYF.

The V gene is TRBV27, the J gene TRBJ2-7, with D unclear. Germline V CDR1 and CDR2: MNHEY, SMNVEV (reference sequence). The CDR3 covers 13 residues. V dropped 2 bases and J dropped 5 bases, with 10 bases sitting between them. The CDR3 loop is CASSLRGSNEQYF. The CDR3, as DNA: TGTGCCAGCAGTTTACGTGGAAGTAACGAGCAGTACTTC.

The chain couples TRBV6-5 to TRBJ1-2; D perhaps matches TRBD1 (6 bases). The germline V gene has CDR1 MNHEY and CDR2 SVGAGI. The CDR3 runs to 13 residues. V lost 7 bases and J lost 8, with 17 bases in between. The CDR3 loop reads CASTRSRGWGYTF. The CDR3 bases are TGTGCCAGCACCCGAAGTAGGGGGTGGGGCTACACCTTC.

For the CDR3, the DNA is TGCGCCAGCAGCCAAGTCCAGGGACCCTACGAGCAGTACTTC. This sequence encodes CASSQVQGPYEQYF. The chain uses TRBV4-1 and TRBJ2-7; either TRBD1 or TRBD2 may supply D (5 bases each). Germline loops: CDR1 MGHRA, CDR2 YSYEKL. Trimming took 1 base from V and 2 from J, leaving 9 bases between them. This CDR3 region has 14 residues.

The V and J genes are TRBV29-1 and TRBJ1-3; D is unresolved. The V and J ends lost 2 bases and 4 bases respectively, with 6 bases between them. The V gene's germline CDR1 is SQVTM and CDR2 ANQGSEA. The CDR3 has 12 residues. Here the CDR3 reads CSVELSGNTIYF. The CDR3 region has the DNA TGCAGCGTTGAATTATCCGGAAACACCATATATTTT. The variable domain in full, completed from reference TRBV29-1 and TRBJ1-3, reads SAVISQKPSRDICQRGTSLTIQCQVDSQVTMMFWYRQQPGQSLTLIATANQGSEATYESGFVIDKFPISRPNLTFSTLTVSNMSPEDSSIYLCSVELSGNTIYFGEGSWLTVV.

The genes are TRBV6-5 and TRBJ2-7; 8 bases are a match to TRBD1. Per germline, CDR1 MNHEY and CDR2 SVGAGI. V shed 4 bases and J 3 bases; nucleotides not matched to a gene: 8. This CDR3 is 15 amino acids long. The CDR3 DNA reads as TGTGCCAGCAGTTTCCAGGACAGGGTCCTCTACGAGCAGTACTTC. The encoded protein is CASSFQDRVLYEQYF.

V and J are TRBV28 and TRBJ2-7; TRBD2 matches 7 bases. Germline-derived CDR1 and CDR2 are MDHEN and SYDVKM. Losses at the gene ends were 5 bases for V and 2 bases for J; bases not matched to a gene: 15. The CDR3 sequence is 17 residues long. Here the CDR3 reads CASSPYEIAGHTYEQYF. The DNA for the CDR3 is TGTGCCAGCAGTCCCTATGAGATAGCGGGCCATACCTACGAGCAGTACTTC.

This chain connects TRBV5-6 to TRBJ2-7, with TRBD1 identical over 7 bases. The CDR3 totals 18 residues. J gave up 5 bases and V 1 base, and 18 bases lay outside the gene matches. CDR1 and CDR2 from the germline V gene are SGHDT and YYEEEE. The CDR3 loop reads CASSLFVVIGGAIDEQYF. The CDR3 DNA reads as TGTGCCAGCAGCTTGTTTGTGGTAATAGGGGGCGCGATCGACGAGCAGTACTTC. Using reference TRBV5-6 and TRBJ2-7 for the parts outside the CDR3, the full variable domain is DAGVTQSPTHLIKTRGQQVTLRCSPKSGHDTVSWYQQALGQGPQFIFQYYEEEERQRGNFPDRFSGHQFPNYSSELNVNALLLGDSALYLCASSLFVVIGGAIDEQYFGPGTRLTVT.

The genes are TRBV12-5 and TRBJ2-6, with D perhaps given as TRBD1 or TRBD2 (5 bases each). This CDR3 contains 16 residues. Germline CDR1 LGHNT, CDR2 FRNRAP. The V end lost 5 bases, the J end lost 5 bases, and 16 bases lay between the germline ends. The CDR3 nucleotides are TGTGCTAGTGGTCCCTGGGGACCGGGAAGGGCCAACGTCCTGACTTTC. Translating gives CASGPWGPGRANVLTF.

V gene TRBV28 combines with J gene TRBJ2-5; 7 positions agree with TRBD2. The CDR3 is 14 amino acids. J lost 4 bases, V lost 4 bases, and 6 bases had no gene match. Germline values: CDR1 MDHEN, CDR2 SYDVKM. In nucleotides, the CDR3 is TGTGCCAGCAGTTCGGTGTCGGGAGGAGAGACCCAGTACTTC. This sequence encodes CASSSVSGGETQYF.

This rearrangement joins TRBV27 to TRBJ1-1, with D unresolved. CDR1 is MNHEY, CDR2 SMNVEV, per germline (reference sequence). The CDR3 sequence is 15 residues long. Trimming pared 3 bases from V and 0 bases from J, leaving 11 bases between. The CDR3 nucleotides are TGTGCCAGCAGTTTCATTCGCCATCTGAACACTGAAGCTTTCTTT. Protein: CASSFIRHLNTEAFF.

This clone was picked up one time. J is TRBJ1-1 and V is TRBV6-4; D remains unclear. This CDR3 region has 13 residues. Trimming removed 5 bases at V and 1 base at J, with 8 bases between. Per the germline V gene, CDR1 is MRHNA and CDR2 is SNTAGT. This CDR3 is CASSQGENTEAFF. In DNA, the CDR3 is TGTGCCAGCAGTCAAGGCGAGAACACTGAAGCTTTCTTT.

The CDR3 protein is CASSYSGLAGMNTGELFF. CDR3 DNA sequence: TGTGCCAGCAGCTATAGCGGACTAGCGGGTATGAACACCGGGGAGCTGTTTTTT. V gene TRBV9 combines with J gene TRBJ2-2; 11 bases line up with TRBD2. Germline V CDR1 and CDR2: SGDLS, YYNGEE. V trimming: 4 bases; J trimming: 1 base; junction bases outside the gene matches: 9. This CDR3 region has 18 residues.

This clone was recorded a few times. The chain is built from TRBV5-6 and TRBJ2-3, with D possibly TRBD1 on 6 matching bases. The CDR3 spans 14 residues. V lost 3 bases and J lost 11, with 19 bases in between. CDR1 and CDR2 from the germline V gene are SGHDT and YYEEEE. CDR3 region: CASSSRTVPVGQYF. The CDR3 DNA follows: TGTGCCAGCAGCTCCAGGACAGTCCCGGTTGGGCAGTATTTT.

This clone was picked up a small number of times. CDR3 sequence: CASSEVPADSTDTQYF. CDR3 bases: TGTGCCAGCAGTGAAGTCCCAGCGGATAGCACAGATACGCAGTATTTT. The chain has TRBV6-4 and TRBJ2-3; a weak D match, TRBD2 (5 bases). Between the trimmed V and J ends, which lost 3 bases and 0 bases, there was a span of 13 bases. Per the germline V gene, CDR1 is MRHNA and CDR2 is SNTAGT. This CDR3 has 16 amino acids.

This clone has a handful of counts. The rearrangement links TRBV20-1 to TRBJ2-3, with D unresolved. The V gene's germline CDR1 is DFQATT and CDR2 SNEGSKA (reference sequence). V lost 6 bases to trimming and J lost 6 bases, with 10 bases between them. The CDR3 loop spans 11 amino acids. CDR3 in DNA: TGCAGTGCAGATAGAGAGGATACGCAGTATTTT. Translation: CSADREDTQYF.

J is TRBJ2-7 and V is TRBV5-1; no definite D call. The CDR3 has 14 residues. V was shortened by 3 bases and J by 0 bases, with 10 bases between the two germline ends. CDR1 and CDR2 from the germline V gene are SGHRS and YFSETQ. The CDR3 DNA is TGCGCCAGCAGCTGGTGGGGAAGCTCCTACGAGCAGTACTTC. This gives the protein CASSWWGSSYEQYF.

This CDR3 is CASSFRDRGYEQYF. CDR3 DNA sequence: TGTGCCAGCAGCTTCAGGGACAGGGGATACGAGCAGTACTTC. The chain combines TRBV5-6 with TRBJ2-7; 10 nucleotides align to TRBD1. The CDR3 loop spans 14 amino acids. The J segment lost 4 bases and the V segment lost 2 bases, leaving 3 bases of the junction unmatched. Germline lookup yields CDR1 SGHDT and CDR2 YYEEEE. The entire variable domain, with the rest obtained from reference TRBV5-6 and TRBJ2-7, is as follows: DAGVTQSPTHLIKTRGQQVTLRCSPKSGHDTVSWYQQALGQGPQFIFQYYEEEERQRGNFPDRFSGHQFPNYSSELNVNALLLGDSALYLCASSFRDRGYEQYFGPGTRLTVT.

With regard to this clone: Germline is not matched at one junction end, which may reflect a read error. This chain joins TRBV6-5 and TRBJ2-7; 7 bases are shared with TRBD1. The CDR3 runs to 12 residues. The germline CDR1 and CDR2 sequences are MNHEY and SVGAGI. In DNA, the CDR3 is TGTGCCAGCAGTCCCTCCCGGGACAGCTTACAATTC. It codes for CASSPSRDSLQF.

The chain joins TRBV19 to TRBJ1-1, with D possibly TRBD1 on 5 matching bases. This CDR3 comprises 12 residues. Germline values: CDR1 LNHDA, CDR2 SQIVND (reference sequence). The V and J ends lost 7 bases and 1 base respectively, with 7 bases between them. CDR3 in amino acids: CASKDRNTEAFF. The CDR3 DNA follows: TGTGCCAGTAAAGACAGGAACACTGAAGCTTTCTTT.

The rearrangement joins TRBV28 to TRBJ2-7, with 7 bases identical to TRBD1. The V gene end was trimmed by 8 bases and the J gene end by 7 bases; junction bases not matched to a gene: 11. CDR3 length equals 13 residues. Germline V gene data show CDR1 as MDHEN and CDR2 as SYDVKM. The DNA for the CDR3 is TGTGCCAGCCTTCGGACAGGCCCTGGGGAGCAGTACTTC. It is translated as CASLRTGPGEQYF.

This sequence joins TRBV7-2 and TRBJ1-6; 9 bases fit TRBD1. Germline loops: CDR1 SGHTA, CDR2 FQGNSA. The V segment lost 4 bases and the J segment 7 bases; nucleotides outside the gene matches: 8. The CDR3 is 16 residues long. This chain's CDR3 is CASSSSRTGVNSPLHF. CDR3 nucleotides: TGTGCCAGCAGCTCAAGCCGGACAGGGGTGAATTCACCCCTCCACTTT. Variable domain in full (rest from reference TRBV7-2 and TRBJ1-6): GAGVSQSPSNKVTEKGKDVELRCDPISGHTALYWYRQSLGQGLEFLIYFQGNSAPDKSGLPSDRFSAERTGGSVSTLTIQRTQQEDSAVYLCASSSSRTGVNSPLHFGNGTRLTVT.

J is TRBJ2-7 and V is TRBV7-9; TRBD2 is a possible D gene (6 bases). The CDR3 is made up of 13 amino acids. Germline CDR1 and CDR2: SEHNR and FQNEAQ (reference sequence). V was clipped by 2 bases and J by 3 bases, with 8 bases between them. For the CDR3, the DNA is TGTGCCAGCAGCTTACGGGGGAGCTACGAGCAGTACTTC. This translates into CASSLRGSYEQYF.

The chain uses TRBV4-1 and TRBJ2-2; no clear D gene. CDR1 and CDR2 from the germline V gene are MGHRA and YSYEKL. Trimming took 0 bases from V and 1 from J, leaving 3 bases between them. The CDR3 length is 14 residues. CDR3 residues: CASSQEGNTGELFF. CDR3 DNA sequence: TGCGCCAGCAGCCAAGAGGGGAACACCGGGGAGCTGTTTTTT.